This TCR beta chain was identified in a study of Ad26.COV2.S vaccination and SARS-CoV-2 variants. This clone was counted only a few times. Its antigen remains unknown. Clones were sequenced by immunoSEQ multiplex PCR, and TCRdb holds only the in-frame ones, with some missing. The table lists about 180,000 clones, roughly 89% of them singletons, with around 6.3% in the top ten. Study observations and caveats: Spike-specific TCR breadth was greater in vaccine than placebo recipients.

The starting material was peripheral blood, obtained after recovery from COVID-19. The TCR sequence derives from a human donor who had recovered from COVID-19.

CDR3 in DNA: TGCGCCAGCAGAGGAGCGAGCAGCTACCACACAGATACGCAGTATTTT. This gives the protein CASRGASSYHTDTQYF. The rearrangement joins TRBV10-2 to TRBJ2-3; D call uncertain. Germline V lookup: CDR1 WSHSY, CDR2 SAAADI. The CDR3 has 16 amino acids. Trimming shortened V by 6 bases and J by 2 bases, and 18 bases separated the two germline ends.